This TCR beta chain was identified in a study of shared clonotypes between healthy human individuals. Germline V gives CDR1 SGHRS, CDR2 YFSETQ. This CDR3 has 13 residues. Trimming cost V 4 bases and J 6 bases; bases outside gene matches: 2. Measured with immunoSEQ multiplex PCR; TCRdb has only the in-frame clones, and not every one. The sample lists fewer than 1.6 million clones; 97% to 99% were seen once. CD4+ cells underwent separation, giving CD45RA+ naive and CD45RA-negative memory subsets. The chain uses TRBV5-1 and TRBJ2-1, with 9 positions matching TRBD1. The sequence was obtained from a man aged 25 to 40 in good health. Sample: naive CD4+ T cells sorted from blood. Documented subset: CD45RA+ positively selected. The CDR3 region is CASSGTGSNEQFF. DNA for the CDR3: TGCGCCAGCAGCGGGACAGGGAGCAATGAGCAGTTCTTC.